One TCR beta chain is described in this entry. Its antigen is still unknown. No much larger clone exists at a distance of one base, and base qualities are not known. Preparation of the library involved the immunoSEQ multiplex PCR assay. For the multiplex PCR, a mixture combining 60 forward primers for TCR Vbeta segments and 13 reverse primers for TCR Jbeta segments was used. Amplification of the CDR3 region of rearranged TCR beta genes was performed with a multiplex PCR assay on genomic DNA. Amplified TCR beta libraries were sequenced as 87-base-pair reads on the Illumina HiSeq System. In the source study's methods: In a later analysis, 80 million or so unique TCR beta chains were counted across the roughly 670 repertoires, and roughly 10 million of these chains were shared by at least two donors. To remove PCR and sequencing errors, raw reads were error-corrected and collapsed into unique sequences using a nearest-neighbor algorithm that merged closely related sequences. Alignment of CDR3 sequences to IMGT reference sequences was used to assign V, D and J gene segments. For a sequence to be retained, at least a six-nucleotide match to both a V gene segment and a J gene segment was required. A rearrangement was called productive if the CDR3 had no stop codons and remained in frame with V and J, and every other rearrangement was called non-productive. CDR3 was defined according to IMGT convention as the region running from the second conserved V-encoded cysteine to the conserved J-encoded phenylalanine. The earlier analysis of approximately 500 of the donors excluded sequences that lacked an unambiguous match to a single V gene segment. In an earlier analysis of 587 of the donors, V segments were called functional above 56.7% productive rearrangements and were called segregating when the between-donor standard deviation exceeded 5%. A statistical classification framework was built to diagnose cytomegalovirus status from the catalog of TCR beta chain sequences. In a later analysis, TCR nucleotide sequences were compared against IMGT/GENE-DB human TR gene sequences so that V and J genes could be assigned. A later analysis assigned CDR3 sequences and most-parsimonious VDJ recombination scenarios with the TCRdist pipeline. In a later analysis, each TCR beta chain was defined by its CDR3 amino acid sequence together with its V-gene family, and reads without a unique V-gene family were excluded. A later analysis removed roughly 590 highly shared, low-generation-probability nucleotide sequences to deal with suspected cross-contamination and a sequencing artifact. In a later analysis, a clonal expansion index was calculated for each public chain from normalized within-repertoire ranks of inferred template counts. In a later analysis, generation probabilities were computed with a VDJ recombination model fitted to out-of-frame rearrangements, and the resulting probabilities were checked against IGoR. Hypergeometric tests were used in a later analysis to score TCR-TCR, TCR-HLA and TCR-CMV co-occurrence, with a repertoire-size bias correction applied to the TCR pairs. To estimate false discovery rates, a later analysis permuted the HLA or CMV assignments 20 times. In a later analysis, co-occurring TCRs were grouped using DBSCAN, with TCRdist sequence similarity added in when clustering inside HLA-allele-positive subsets. Co-occurrence clustering excluded repertoires with fewer than 30,000 or more than 120,000 public chains, plus five with anomalous nucleotide sharing. Entries here come from immuneACCESS through TCRdb and include only in-frame sequences with V and J called. Some clones fail to appear in such tables; in the studies checked, an unresolved V gene covers under half of the shortfall, and the cause of the remainder is unknown. V, J and clone size reflect that table, while D and trimming were determined from the DNA. Within this sample are about 150,000 clones, with around 83% of them counted one time only. The ten largest clones capture about 2.3% of the sample.

These data originate in a study of cytomegalovirus exposure and HLA in healthy donors (dated by TCRdb to the late 2010s). Regarding the study in general: According to an earlier analysis of several hundred of the donors, about 179 million T cells yielded over 90 million unique TCR beta sequences and roughly 280 Gb of sequence data. About 300 gigabases of sequencing data and tens of millions of unique TCR sequences were included in an early release covering roughly 600 HLA-typed donors. The genetic ancestry cluster associated with self-reported Caucasian donors included roughly 84% of the roughly 410 genotyped donors. The study aimed to test whether signatures of past pathogen exposure could be identified by cataloging public T cell receptors. The study used immunosequencing to profile the T cell repertoires of approximately 650 subjects and linked those repertoires to cytomegalovirus serostatus. In addition to the first cohort of 500 to 850 subjects, a separate validation cohort of 100 to 150 different subjects was used. To predict cytomegalovirus infection status, the study brought together high-throughput TCR immunosequencing, statistical association of individual TCRs with disease status, and machine learning. In a later analysis, previously published TCR beta repertoires from 666 donors were re-analyzed and high-resolution HLA genotyping was added so that TCR occurrence patterns could be studied. Rather than drawing on any new phenotypic data, the later analysis identified candidate immune exposures from TCR beta sequences and the way those sequences occurred across donors. An earlier analysis of a few hundred of the donors applied high-throughput TCR beta sequencing to assess whether each TCR beta V gene segment acted as functional or pseudogenic. Donor age, sex, ethnicity and CMV serostatus were compiled together with the repertoire data. Genome-wide SNP genotypes for about 65% of the roughly 700 donors were used in a later genetic analysis, which treated that subset as a discovery cohort. Every discovery cohort repertoire had been produced on one sequencing platform. Both class I and class II loci were covered by HLA typing, at four-digit resolution. The number of typed donors differed by locus: about 620-640 for A, B, C, DRB1 and DQB1; some 500 for DQA1; around 580 for DPA1; and some 450 for DPB1. Because of strong linkage in the cohort, a handful of DR-DQ haplotypes were treated as single units for association and clustering. Among some 410 genotyped donors of the cohort, an average of approximately 240,000 unique TCR beta nucleotide sequences were sequenced per donor, roughly 20% of them non-productive.

Cut back by 1 base and 3 bases, the V and J ends lie 7 bases apart. From the cysteine up to the phenylalanine, the CDR3 has a length of 13 residues. The read is trimmed to its CDR3 DNA, 39 bases read in frame from base 1. The germline V gene gives CDR1 as SGHDN and CDR2 as FVKESK. The cohort consisted of more than 650 healthy bone marrow donors. At the time of sampling, every cohort member was nominally healthy, though immune exposures that went unrecorded were likely present. The donor was CMV seronegative and was included in the group of hundreds of seronegative cohort members. A peripheral blood sample was provided by each donor, and peripheral blood mononuclear cells were used for TCR beta sequencing. Genomic DNA extraction from the blood cell samples was performed with the Qiagen DNeasy Blood Extraction Kit. Study-wide conclusions, independent of this receptor: The only immune exposure information available for the cohort was CMV serostatus. Most TCR sequences were seen in very few donors, while some public TCRs were found in many individuals. The classifier was reported to diagnose cytomegalovirus status with high specificity and sensitivity in both the original cohort and the validation cohort. The study gave a list of 150 to 200 TCR beta chains associated with cytomegalovirus. According to a later analysis, TCR association rates differed among HLA loci, with DRB1 alleles showing the most associated TCRs and HLA-C alleles showing the fewest. Strong co-occurrence of HLA alleles, especially DR and DQ, made assigning TCR associations to individual alleles difficult. In a later genetic analysis, a missense DCLRE1C variant was associated with V-gene and J-gene trimming of TCR beta chains, and the association was replicated in an independent cohort. Linkage disequilibrium might explain the correlated functional status among segregating V segments, but an unknown experimental factor could not be excluded. Compared with equally common non-associated chains, HLA-associated TCR beta chains in a later analysis were more clonally expanded and had lower generation probabilities. At a false discovery rate of 0.05, a later analysis linked some 17,000 TCR beta sequences to specific HLA alleles. Sequencing depth was assumed to be roughly uniform across donors in the presence/absence analyses, though that assumption may not hold. In this cohort, only TCR beta chains were sequenced, and detectable features were limited by the absence of alpha or paired-chain data. In a later genetic analysis, fewer N-insertions in productive TCRs were reported among donors in an Asian-associated ancestry cluster than the roughly 640-donor mean. A later analysis found that most CMV-associated TCR beta chains appeared HLA-restricted, with HLA associations seemingly driven largely by CMV exposure. Because some donors lacked HLA typing at each locus, the association tests relied only on the typed subset. In a later analysis, several top co-occurrence clusters were reported to appear linked to parvovirus B19, influenza, CMV and Epstein-Barr virus. In vitro tests confirmed that a few of the cytomegalovirus-associated TCR beta chains recognize cytomegalovirus antigens. An earlier analysis of some 590 of the donors showed that most TCR beta V segments appeared in productive rearrangements either about 87% or about 30% of the time, which broadly matched IMGT annotations. A cluster of highly shared sequence variants was judged likely to be a technical artifact of the sequencing pipeline. Some IMGT-functional V segments, including TRBV6-2 and TRBV6-3, could not be told apart with the 87-base-pair reads, so those segments were excluded. It was suggested by the authors that the approach could potentially be generalized to other disease states and immunological phenotypes. A further reported finding was that TCR beta sequences accurately predicted the HLA-A and HLA-B alleles for most subjects in the first cohort. The earlier analysis of almost 600 of the donors excluded roughly 17 rarely observed V segments, including chromosome 9 orphons, because counts were too low.

The sequence derives from a woman aged 18-30 years in good health and CMV-seronegative. The specimen was PBMCs. The rearrangement combines TRBV14 with TRBJ2-7; confidence is insufficient to name the D gene. The DNA sequence is given as TGTGCCAGCAGCCAAGGTCCCCGCTACGAGCAGTACTTC. This yields the protein CASSQGPRYEQYF.